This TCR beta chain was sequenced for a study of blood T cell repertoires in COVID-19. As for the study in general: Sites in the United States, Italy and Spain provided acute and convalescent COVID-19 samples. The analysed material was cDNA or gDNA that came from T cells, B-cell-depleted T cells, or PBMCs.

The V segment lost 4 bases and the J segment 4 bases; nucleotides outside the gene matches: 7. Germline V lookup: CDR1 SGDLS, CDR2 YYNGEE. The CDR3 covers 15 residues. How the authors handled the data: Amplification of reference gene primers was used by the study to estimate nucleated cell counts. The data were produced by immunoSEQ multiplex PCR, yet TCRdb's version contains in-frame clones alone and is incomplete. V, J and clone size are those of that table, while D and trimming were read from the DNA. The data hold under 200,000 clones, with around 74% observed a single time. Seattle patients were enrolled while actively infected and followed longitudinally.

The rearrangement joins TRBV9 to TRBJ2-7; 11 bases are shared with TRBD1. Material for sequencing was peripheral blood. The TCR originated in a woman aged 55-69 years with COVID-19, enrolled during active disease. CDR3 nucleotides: TGTGCCAGCAGCCGGGGGACAGGGGGAGGTTACGAGCAGTACTTC. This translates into CASSRGTGGGYEQYF.